This T cell receptor beta chain was recovered during a study of T cell changes during pregnancy in multiple sclerosis. Assay used: immunoSEQ multiplex PCR; TCRdb lists only in-frame clones, some missing. The data contain tens of thousands of clones, about 88% of them singletons. Germline V lookup: CDR1 LNHNV, CDR2 YYDKDF (reference sequence). V lost 3 bases to trimming and J lost 4 bases; unmatched junction nucleotides: 6. The CDR3 covers 15 residues. The genes are TRBV15 and TRBJ2-7, with 10 positions matching TRBD1. The TCR originated in a female donor in good health, enrolled as a control in a pregnancy study. Sequenced material: CD8+ T cells from peripheral blood mononuclear cells, taken after pregnancy. This CDR3 reads CATSSRQGAAYEQYF. Written as DNA, the CDR3 is TGTGCCACCAGCAGTCGACAGGGGGCGGCGTACGAGCAGTACTTC.